The TCR beta chain under discussion was sequenced for a study of blood T cell repertoires in COVID-19 (dated by TCRdb to the early 2020s). Some background on the complete study: Samples from collaborators originated in the United States, Italy and Spain and spanned both the acute and convalescent phases of COVID-19. The prospective study material was composed of cDNA or gDNA derived from T cells, B-cell-depleted T cells, or PBMCs. Subjects who had been exposed to COVID-19, were actively infected with it, or had recovered from it provided the deeply sampled blood TCRbeta repertoires that made up the dataset. The repertoires were released in a freely available public database intended as a resource for research on the immune response to SARS-CoV-2. The samples were drawn from two sources: the first 160 participants of the ongoing ImmuneRACE study, and 1,200 or so subjects contributed by 6 global collaborators. The sample metadata nearly always contained a de-identified subject ID, COVID-19 status, age in years and sex. Where available, HLA class I and class II types were taken from metadata supplied by the sample provider and were not determined by assay-based typing.

This clone was seen more than once but under ten times. The antigen it recognizes is unknown. Base qualities are not provided; no much larger clone lies one nucleotide away. Broader findings and caveats from the paper: How much clinical and demographic metadata was included differed by source and by participant, and the metadata was provided uncurated.

Collaborating institutions collected whole blood in K2EDTA tubes following their own protocols. For TCRbeta analysis, collaborators shipped samples in one of three forms: frozen whole blood, isolated PBMCs, or DNA extracted from either of those sample types. V and J lose 4 bases and 0 bases, and a span of 16 bases separates them. The germline V gene sets CDR1 to KGHSH and CDR2 to LQKENI. Its CDR3 holds 17 amino acids, cysteine through phenylalanine. The CDR3 DNA has 51 bases and is translated from base 1. TCRbeta CDR3 regions were amplified from genomic DNA by means of the immunoSEQ Assay, a bias-controlled multiplex PCR. In the authors' own workflow: Nucleated cell counts per sample were estimated from amplification of reference gene primers within the assay. Sequence reads were collapsed and filtered to measure the absolute abundance of every unique TCRbeta CDR3 rearrangement. Productive Simpson clonality was computed per sample as the square root of Simpson's diversity index over productive rearrangements. The immuneACCESS repertoire file appears here via TCRdb, limited to in-frame rearrangements. These files lack a portion of the clones; in checked studies, under half of the deficit traces to unresolved V genes, and the cause of the others is not known. The DNA gave D and trimming, while V, J and clone size come from that table. The sample profile shows 73,000 or so clones; about 70% of them were found once. Clones ranked in the top ten supply less than 25% of the sample.

The sequencing input was peripheral blood. The V gene is TRBV18 and the J gene is TRBJ1-3, with no confidently assigned D gene. The sequence was collected from a man in his fifties or sixties with acute or convalescent COVID-19. The CDR3 protein: CASSRPFGGVSGNTIYF. The DNA reads TGTGCCAGCTCACGCCCCTTCGGCGGCGTCTCTGGAAACACCATATATTTT.